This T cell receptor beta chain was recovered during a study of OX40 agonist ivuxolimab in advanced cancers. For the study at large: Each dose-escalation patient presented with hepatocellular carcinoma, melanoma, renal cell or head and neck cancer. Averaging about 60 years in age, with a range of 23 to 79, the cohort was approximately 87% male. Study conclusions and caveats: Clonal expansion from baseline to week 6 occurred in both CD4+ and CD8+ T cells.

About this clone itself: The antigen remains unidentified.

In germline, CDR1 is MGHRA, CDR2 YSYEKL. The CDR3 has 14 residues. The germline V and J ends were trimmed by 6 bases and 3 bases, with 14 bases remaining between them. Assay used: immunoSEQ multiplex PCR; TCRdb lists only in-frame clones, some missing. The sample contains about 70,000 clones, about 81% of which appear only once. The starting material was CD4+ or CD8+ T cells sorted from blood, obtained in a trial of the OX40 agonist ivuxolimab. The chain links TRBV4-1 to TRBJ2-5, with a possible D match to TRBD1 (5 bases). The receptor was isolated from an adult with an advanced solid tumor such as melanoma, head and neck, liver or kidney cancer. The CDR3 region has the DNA TGCGCCAGCAGTCTAGGACAAGGAAAAGAGACCCAGTACTTC. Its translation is CASSLGQGKETQYF.